The 3 T cell receptor beta chains listed next were all sequenced from one sample in a study of post-analysis software for immune sequencing data. Study results and limitations: About five TRBV segments occurring more often in patients than controls included TRBV5-6, TRBV5-1 and TRBV20-1.

Built from TCR beta cDNA, the libraries had unique molecular identifiers in them. Each CDR3 protein is one row after TCRdb ran MiXCR on the PCR reads. This sample has about 820,000 distinct CDR3 sequences; approximately 53% occur once, and the top ten carry under 6%. No antigen is known for these receptors. Sequenced sample: blood. The receptors come from a girl between 10 and 17 years old with multiple sclerosis.

The chain couples TRBV30 to TRBJ1-5, with D possibly matching TRBD1 (5 bases). This CDR3 is 15 amino acids long. Per germline, CDR1 GTSNPN and CDR2 SVGIG (reference sequence). Trimming took off 2 bases at V and 6 bases at J, with 17 bases between the two ends. The CDR3 reads CAWSPDGANGQPQHF. The CDR3 region has the DNA TGTGCCTGGAGTCCCGACGGGGCGAACGGTCAGCCCCAGCATTTT.

In the case of this clonotype: At one boundary the junction diverges from the germline segment, which might be a read error. This chain joins TRBV12-3 or TRBV12-4 and TRBJ2-7; maybe TRBD2 (5 bases). There are 11 residues in the CDR3. DNA of the CDR3: TGTACCAGCACGCAGAGGGACGAGCAGTACTTC. As protein: CTSTQRDEQYF.

As concerns this clonotype: Its ends do not fully match the called genes, so a read error is possible. V and J are TRBV7-7 and TRBJ2-7; 10 bases fit TRBD2. Germline CDR1 and CDR2: SSHAT and FNYEAQ (reference sequence). The CDR3 spans 15 residues. CDR3 sequence (DNA): TGTGCTAGCAGCCTCGGGACTAGCGCGAACTACGAGCAGTACTTC. Translation: CASSLGTSANYEQYF.